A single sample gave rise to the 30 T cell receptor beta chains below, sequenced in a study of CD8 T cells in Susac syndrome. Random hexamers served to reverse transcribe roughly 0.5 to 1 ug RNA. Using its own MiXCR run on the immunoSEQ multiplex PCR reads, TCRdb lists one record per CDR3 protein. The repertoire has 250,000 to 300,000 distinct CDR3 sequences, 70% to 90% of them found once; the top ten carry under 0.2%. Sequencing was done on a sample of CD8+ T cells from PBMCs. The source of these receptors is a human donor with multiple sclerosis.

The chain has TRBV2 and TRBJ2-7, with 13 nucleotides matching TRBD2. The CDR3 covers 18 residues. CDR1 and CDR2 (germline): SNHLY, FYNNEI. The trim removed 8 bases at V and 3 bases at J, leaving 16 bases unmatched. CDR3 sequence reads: CASLRTSGRGSPIYEQYF. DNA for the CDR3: TGTGCCAGCCTCCGGACTAGCGGGAGAGGGTCCCCTATCTACGAGCAGTACTTC.

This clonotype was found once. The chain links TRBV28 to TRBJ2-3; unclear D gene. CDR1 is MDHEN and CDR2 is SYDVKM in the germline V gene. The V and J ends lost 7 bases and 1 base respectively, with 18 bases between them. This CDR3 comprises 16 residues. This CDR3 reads CASIPRWAVGTDTQYF. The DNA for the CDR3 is TGTGCCAGCATCCCTCGGTGGGCGGTGGGCACAGATACGCAGTATTTT.

CDR3: CASSYAGGFPSYEQYF. CDR3 bases: TGTGCCAGCAGTTACGCAGGAGGGTTCCCCTCCTACGAGCAGTACTTC. The J gene is TRBJ2-7, the V gene TRBV6-2 or TRBV6-3; tentative D call: TRBD2 (6 bases). V was pared by 2 bases and J by 0 bases, with 14 bases between. Germline V gene sequence: CDR1 MNHEY, CDR2 SVGEGT. The CDR3 spans 16 residues.

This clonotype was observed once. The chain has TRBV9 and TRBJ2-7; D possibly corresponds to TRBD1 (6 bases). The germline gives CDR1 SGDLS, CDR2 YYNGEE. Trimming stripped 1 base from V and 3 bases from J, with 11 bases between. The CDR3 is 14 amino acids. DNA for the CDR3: TGTGCCAGCAGCGTAACCGGGACAATCTACGAGCAGTACTTC. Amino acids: CASSVTGTIYEQYF.

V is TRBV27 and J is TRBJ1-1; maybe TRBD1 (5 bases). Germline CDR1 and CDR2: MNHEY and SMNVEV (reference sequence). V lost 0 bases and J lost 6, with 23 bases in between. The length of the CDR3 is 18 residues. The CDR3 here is CASSLSPAQGLANAEAFF. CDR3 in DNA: TGTGCCAGCAGTTTATCCCCAGCCCAGGGTCTGGCTAACGCTGAAGCTTTCTTT.

The CDR3 DNA sequence: TGCAGTGCTAGGGTTCTAGCGGGGGATTCCTACGAGCAGTACTTC. It yields the protein CSARVLAGDSYEQYF. V is TRBV20-1 and J is TRBJ2-7, with 10 bases matching TRBD2. V lost 3 bases, J lost 1 base, and 6 bases stayed unmatched. Germline V gives CDR1 DFQATT, CDR2 SNEGSKA (reference sequence). The CDR3 consists of 15 residues.

In nucleotides, the CDR3 is TGTGCCAGCAGCTTGGGGACTGGCAATCAGCCCCAGCATTTT. This codes for CASSLGTGNQPQHF. The gene calls are TRBV27 and TRBJ1-5; tentatively, D is TRBD1 (5 bases). Germline CDR1 MNHEY, CDR2 SMNVEV (reference sequence). V dropped 6 bases and J dropped 2 bases, with 11 bases sitting between them. The CDR3 loop spans 14 amino acids.

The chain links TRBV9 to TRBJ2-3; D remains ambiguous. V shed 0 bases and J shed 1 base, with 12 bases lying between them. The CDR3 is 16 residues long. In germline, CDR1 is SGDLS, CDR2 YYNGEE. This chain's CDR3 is CASSVDLEGRTDTQYF. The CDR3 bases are TGTGCCAGCAGCGTAGATCTAGAAGGCCGCACAGATACGCAGTATTTT.

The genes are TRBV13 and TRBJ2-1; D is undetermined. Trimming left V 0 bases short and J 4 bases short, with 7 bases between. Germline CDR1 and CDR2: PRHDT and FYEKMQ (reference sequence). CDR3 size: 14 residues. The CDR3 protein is CASSLGQFYNEQFF. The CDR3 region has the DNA TGTGCCAGCAGCTTAGGACAGTTTTACAATGAGCAGTTCTTC.

The CDR3 DNA reads as TGTGCCAGCATGGGGGACAATGAGCAGTTCTTC. It yields the protein CASMGDNEQFF. The chain carries TRBV2 and TRBJ2-1; D tentatively fits TRBD1 or TRBD2 (5 bases each). Trimming cost V 7 bases and J 5 bases, with 6 bases left between them. Germline V gives CDR1 SNHLY, CDR2 FYNNEI. This CDR3 spans 11 amino acids.

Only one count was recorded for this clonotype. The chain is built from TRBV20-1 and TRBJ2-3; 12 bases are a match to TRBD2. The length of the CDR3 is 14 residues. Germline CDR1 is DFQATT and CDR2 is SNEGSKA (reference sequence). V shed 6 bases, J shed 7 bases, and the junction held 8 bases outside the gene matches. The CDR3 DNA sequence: TGCAGTGCCCGGCCCCTAGCGGGGGGGAATACGCAGTATTTT. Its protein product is CSARPLAGGNTQYF.

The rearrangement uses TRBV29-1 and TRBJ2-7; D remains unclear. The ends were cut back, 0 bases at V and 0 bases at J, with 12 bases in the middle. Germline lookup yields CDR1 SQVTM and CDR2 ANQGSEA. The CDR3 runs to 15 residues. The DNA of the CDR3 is TGCAGCGTTGAAGATTCCGGTACGGACTCCTACGAGCAGTACTTC. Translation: CSVEDSGTDSYEQYF.

The CDR3 DNA sequence: TGTGCCAGTAGTACCGACAGGGGGGCCTACAATGAGCAGTTCTTC. This translates into CASSTDRGAYNEQFF. V usage is TRBV19 and J usage is TRBJ2-1, with 9 bases fitting TRBD1. The germline V gene encodes CDR1 LNHDA and CDR2 SQIVND (reference sequence). This CDR3 is 15 amino acids long. With 4 bases clipped from V and 2 bases from J, the junction kept 3 bases outside the gene matches.

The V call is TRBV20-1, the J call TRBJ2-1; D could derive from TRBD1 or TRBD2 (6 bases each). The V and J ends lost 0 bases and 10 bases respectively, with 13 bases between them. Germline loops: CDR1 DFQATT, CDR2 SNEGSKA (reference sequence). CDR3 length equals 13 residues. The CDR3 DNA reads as TGCAGTGCTAGAGATGGGGGGCGGCCGGAGCAGTTCTTC. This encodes CSARDGGRPEQFF.

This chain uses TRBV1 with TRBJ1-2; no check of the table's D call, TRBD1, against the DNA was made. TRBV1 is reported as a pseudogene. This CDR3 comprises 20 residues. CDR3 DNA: TGCACCAGCAGCCAAGACATCCCGTCCCACGGATGGTTAAACTTTTGTGGCTACACCTTC. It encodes CTSSQDIPSHGWLNFCGYTF.

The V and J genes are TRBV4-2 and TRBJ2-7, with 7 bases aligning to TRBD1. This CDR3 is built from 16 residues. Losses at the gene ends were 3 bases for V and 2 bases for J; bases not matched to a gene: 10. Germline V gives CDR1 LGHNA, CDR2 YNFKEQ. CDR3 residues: CASSQLSGTATYEQYF. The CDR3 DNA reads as TGTGCCAGCAGCCAGCTCTCCGGGACAGCAACCTACGAGCAGTACTTC.

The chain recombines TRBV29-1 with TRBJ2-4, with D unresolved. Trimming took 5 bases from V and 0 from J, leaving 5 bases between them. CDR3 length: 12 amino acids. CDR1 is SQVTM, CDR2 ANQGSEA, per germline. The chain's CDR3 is CSVLTAKNIQYF. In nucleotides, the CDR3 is TGCAGCGTTCTAACAGCCAAAAACATTCAGTACTTC.

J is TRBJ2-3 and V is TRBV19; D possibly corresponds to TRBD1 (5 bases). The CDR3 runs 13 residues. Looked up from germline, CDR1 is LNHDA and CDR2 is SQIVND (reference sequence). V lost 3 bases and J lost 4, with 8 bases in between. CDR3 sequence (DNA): TGTGCCAGTAGTATTCAGGGCCCAGATACGCAGTATTTT. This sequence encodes CASSIQGPDTQYF. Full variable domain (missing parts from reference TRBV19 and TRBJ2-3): DGGITQSPKYLFRKEGQNVTLSCEQNLNHDAMYWYRQDPGQGLRLIYYSQIVNDFQKGDIAEGYSVSREKKESFPLTVTSAQKNPTAFYLCASSIQGPDTQYFGPGTRLTVL.

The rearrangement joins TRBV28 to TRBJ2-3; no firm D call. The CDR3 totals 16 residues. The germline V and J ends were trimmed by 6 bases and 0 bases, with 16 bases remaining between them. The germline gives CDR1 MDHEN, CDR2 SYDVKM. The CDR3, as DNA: TGTGCCAGCAGCTCCCCTCCGACCCTTAGCACAGATACGCAGTATTTT. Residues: CASSSPPTLSTDTQYF.

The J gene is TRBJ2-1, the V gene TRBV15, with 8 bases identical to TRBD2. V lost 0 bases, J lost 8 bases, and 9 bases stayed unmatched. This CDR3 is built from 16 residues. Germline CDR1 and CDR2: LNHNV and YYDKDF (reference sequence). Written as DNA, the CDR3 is TGTGCCACCAGCAGAGAGCGGAGCGGGAGTTTACATGAGCAGTTCTTC. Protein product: CATSRERSGSLHEQFF.

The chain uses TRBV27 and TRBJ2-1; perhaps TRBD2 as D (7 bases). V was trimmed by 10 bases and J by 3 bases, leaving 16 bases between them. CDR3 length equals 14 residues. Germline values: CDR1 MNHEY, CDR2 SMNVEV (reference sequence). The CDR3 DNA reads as TGTGCCACCACGGTAGGGGGGGACTACAATGAGCAGTTCTTC. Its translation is CATTVGGDYNEQFF.

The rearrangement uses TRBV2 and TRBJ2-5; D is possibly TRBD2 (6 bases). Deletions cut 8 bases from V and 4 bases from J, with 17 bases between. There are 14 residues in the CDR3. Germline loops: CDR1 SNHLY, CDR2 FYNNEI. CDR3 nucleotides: TGTGCCAGCCTAGACCTAAGGGAGGTAGAGACCCAGTACTTC. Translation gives CASLDLREVETQYF.

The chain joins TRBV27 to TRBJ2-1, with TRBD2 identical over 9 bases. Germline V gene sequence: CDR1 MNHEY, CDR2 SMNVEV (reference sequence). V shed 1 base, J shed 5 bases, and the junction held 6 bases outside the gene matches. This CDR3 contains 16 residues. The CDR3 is CASSLWAGGQNNEQFF. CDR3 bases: TGTGCCAGCAGTTTATGGGCGGGGGGGCAGAACAATGAGCAGTTCTTC.

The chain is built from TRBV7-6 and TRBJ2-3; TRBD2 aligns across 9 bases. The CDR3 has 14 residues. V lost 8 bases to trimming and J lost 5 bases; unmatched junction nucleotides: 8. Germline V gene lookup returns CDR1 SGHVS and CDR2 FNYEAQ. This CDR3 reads CASGRLAEKDTQYF. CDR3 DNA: TGTGCCAGCGGGAGACTAGCGGAAAAAGATACGCAGTATTTT.

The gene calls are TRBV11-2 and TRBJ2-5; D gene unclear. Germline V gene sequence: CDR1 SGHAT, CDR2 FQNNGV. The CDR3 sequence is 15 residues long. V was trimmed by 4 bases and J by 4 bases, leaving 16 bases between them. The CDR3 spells CASSSSPAVAETQYF. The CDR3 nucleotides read TGTGCCAGCAGCTCCTCACCCGCGGTGGCAGAGACCCAGTACTTC.

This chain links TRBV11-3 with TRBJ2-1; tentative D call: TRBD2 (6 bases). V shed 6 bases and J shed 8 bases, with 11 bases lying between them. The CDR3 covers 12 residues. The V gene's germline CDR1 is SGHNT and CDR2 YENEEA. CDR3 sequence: CASRSSGDEQFF. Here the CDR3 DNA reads TGTGCCAGCAGAAGTAGCGGCGATGAGCAGTTCTTC.

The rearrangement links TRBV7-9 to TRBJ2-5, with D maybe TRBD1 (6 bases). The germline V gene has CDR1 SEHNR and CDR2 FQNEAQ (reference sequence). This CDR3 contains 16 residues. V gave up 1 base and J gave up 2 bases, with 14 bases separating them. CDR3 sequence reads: CASSLVWGTQQETQYF. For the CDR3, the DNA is TGTGCCAGCAGCTTAGTTTGGGGGACACAGCAAGAGACCCAGTACTTC.

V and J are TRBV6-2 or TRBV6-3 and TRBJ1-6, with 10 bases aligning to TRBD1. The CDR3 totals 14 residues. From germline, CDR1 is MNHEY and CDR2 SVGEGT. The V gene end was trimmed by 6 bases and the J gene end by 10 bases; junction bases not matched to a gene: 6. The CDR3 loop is CASRTGTGESPLHF. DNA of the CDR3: TGTGCCAGCAGGACCGGGACAGGGGAATCACCCCTCCACTTT.

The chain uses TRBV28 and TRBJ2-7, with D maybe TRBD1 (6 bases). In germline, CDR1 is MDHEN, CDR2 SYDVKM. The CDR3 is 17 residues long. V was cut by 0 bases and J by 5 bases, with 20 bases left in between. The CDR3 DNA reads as TGTGCCAGCAGTTTATGGGGGGCGGTAAGTCAAGACCACGAGCAGTACTTC. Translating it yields CASSLWGAVSQDHEQYF.

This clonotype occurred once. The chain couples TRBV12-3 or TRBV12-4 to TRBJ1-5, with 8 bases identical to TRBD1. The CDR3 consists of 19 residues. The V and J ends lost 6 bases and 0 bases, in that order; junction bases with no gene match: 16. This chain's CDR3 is CASSHTAGTGPSSNQPQHF. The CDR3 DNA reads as TGTGCCAGCAGCCATACCGCGGGGACAGGTCCCTCTAGCAATCAGCCCCAGCATTTT.